The rows below give T cell receptor beta chains drawn from one sample of a study of T cell changes during pregnancy in multiple sclerosis. Sequencing used immunoSEQ multiplex PCR; TCRdb keeps in-frame clones, though not all of them. Here the sample spans tens of thousands of clones, less than 90% being singletons. Sequencing used CD4+ T cells from peripheral blood mononuclear cells, obtained in the third trimester of pregnancy. The receptors here all came from a female donor with multiple sclerosis, enrolled in a pregnancy study. Both conserved end residues are part of each CDR3. The order of the fields is V gene, D gene, J gene, clone size, CDR3 DNA, CDR3 protein. A D gene is named only where the DNA matches it firmly. Clone size is shown for a subset of rows, as once, few, many or a class of expanded clone.

V: TRBV6-4
D: .
J: TRBJ2-1
size: once
DNA: TGTGCCAGCAGTGGTCTCCGGTCGGGTGAGCAGTTCTTC
CDR3: CASSGLRSGEQFF

V: TRBV4-3
D: .
J: TRBJ2-3
size: .
DNA: TGCGCCAGCAGCCCACGTCTTTATGGGCGGGGGCTGAGCCCAGATACGCAGTATTTT
CDR3: CASSPRLYGRGLSPDTQYF

V: TRBV6-5
D: .
J: TRBJ1-1
size: .
DNA: TGTGCCAGCAGTCCCCCGGACCAGGGGCACACTGAAGCTTTCTTT
CDR3: CASSPPDQGHTEAFF

V: TRBV9
D: TRBD2
J: TRBJ2-1
size: .
DNA: TGTGCCAGCAGCTACAGCGGGACTGAGGGAAATGAGCAGTTCTTC
CDR3: CASSYSGTEGNEQFF

V: TRBV18
D: .
J: TRBJ2-5
size: .
DNA: TGTGCCAGCTCAGGGCTCCAAGAGACCCAGTACTTC
CDR3: CASSGLQETQYF

V: TRBV7-3
D: TRBD2
J: TRBJ2-3
size: once
DNA: TGTGCCAGCAGCCTCTTGCCGGGACTAGCCACAGATACGCAGTATTTT
CDR3: CASSLLPGLATDTQYF

V: TRBV6-5
D: TRBD1
J: TRBJ1-1
size: .
DNA: TGTGCCAGCAGTTACGGGACAGGGACGAACACTGAAGCTTTCTTT
CDR3: CASSYGTGTNTEAFF

V: TRBV2
D: .
J: TRBJ2-1
size: .
DNA: TGTGCCGGGGCGACTCGGGGGGCCGATGAGCAGTTCTTC
CDR3: CAGATRGADEQFF

V: TRBV4-2
D: .
J: TRBJ2-6
size: .
DNA: TGTGCCAGCAGCCAAGTGGCGGGGGCCCCCTCTGGGGCCAACGTCCTGACTTTC
CDR3: CASSQVAGAPSGANVLTF

V: TRBV19
D: TRBD1
J: TRBJ1-1
size: .
DNA: TGTGCCAGTAGTATGGAGGGGGCACGAACTGAAGCTTTCTTT
CDR3: CASSMEGARTEAFF

V: TRBV29-1
D: .
J: TRBJ1-3
size: .
DNA: TGCAGCACAACGACAGGTTCTGGAAACACCATATATTTT
CDR3: CSTTTGSGNTIYF

V: TRBV4-1
D: .
J: TRBJ1-2
size: .
DNA: TGCGCCAGCAGCCAAGATCAAACTGCTGGACAGTTGGATGGCTACACCTTC
CDR3: CASSQDQTAGQLDGYTF

V: TRBV19
D: TRBD1
J: TRBJ1-1
size: few
DNA: TGTGCCAGTAGTTTAGGGGGCGTAGGCACTGAAGCTTTCTTT
CDR3: CASSLGGVGTEAFF

V: TRBV2
D: TRBD1
J: TRBJ1-2
size: .
DNA: TGTGCCAGCAGTGGTGGACAGGGTGGCTATGGCTACACCTTC
CDR3: CASSGGQGGYGYTF

V: TRBV2
D: TRBD1
J: TRBJ2-5
size: .
DNA: TGTGCCAGCACGGGGATAGGGGGCTCCTCAGAGACCCAGTACTTC
CDR3: CASTGIGGSSETQYF

V: TRBV30
D: .
J: TRBJ1-2
size: .
DNA: TGTGCCTGGAGTCTACAGGGAGTTGGCTACACCTTC
CDR3: CAWSLQGVGYTF

V: TRBV7-6
D: .
J: TRBJ2-1
size: few
DNA: TGTGCCAGCAGCCCCGGGGATTACAATGAGCAGTTCTTC
CDR3: CASSPGDYNEQFF

V: TRBV29-1
D: .
J: TRBJ1-1
size: .
DNA: TGCAGCGCTTCTACCCCCGCGGAAGCTTTCTTT
CDR3: CSASTPAEAFF